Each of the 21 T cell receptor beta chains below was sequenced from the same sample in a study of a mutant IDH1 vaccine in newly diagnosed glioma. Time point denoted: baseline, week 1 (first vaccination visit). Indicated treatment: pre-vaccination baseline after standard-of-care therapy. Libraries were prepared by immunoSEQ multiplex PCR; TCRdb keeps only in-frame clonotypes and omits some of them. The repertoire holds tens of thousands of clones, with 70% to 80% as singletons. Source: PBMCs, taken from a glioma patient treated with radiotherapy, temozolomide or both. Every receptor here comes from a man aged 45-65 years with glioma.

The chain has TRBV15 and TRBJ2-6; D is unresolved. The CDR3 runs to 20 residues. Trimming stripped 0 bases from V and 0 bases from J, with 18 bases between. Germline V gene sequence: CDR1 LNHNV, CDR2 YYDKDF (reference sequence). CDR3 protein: CATSRDGPTRSNSGANVLTF. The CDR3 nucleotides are TGTGCCACCAGCAGAGATGGACCCACCAGGTCGAACTCTGGGGCCAACGTCCTGACTTTC. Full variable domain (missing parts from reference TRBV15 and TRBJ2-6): DAMVIQNPRYQVTQFGKPVTLSCSQTLNHNVMYWYQQKSSQAPKLLFHYYDKDFNNEADTPDNFQSRRPNTSFCFLDIRSPGLGDTAMYLCATSRDGPTRSNSGANVLTFGAGSRLTVL.

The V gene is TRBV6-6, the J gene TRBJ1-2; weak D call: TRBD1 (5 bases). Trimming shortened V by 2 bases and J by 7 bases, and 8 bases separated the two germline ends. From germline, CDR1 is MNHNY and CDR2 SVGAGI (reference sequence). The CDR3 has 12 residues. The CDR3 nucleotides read TGTGCCAGCAGTTACCGGGGGGTTGGCTACACCTTC. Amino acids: CASSYRGVGYTF.

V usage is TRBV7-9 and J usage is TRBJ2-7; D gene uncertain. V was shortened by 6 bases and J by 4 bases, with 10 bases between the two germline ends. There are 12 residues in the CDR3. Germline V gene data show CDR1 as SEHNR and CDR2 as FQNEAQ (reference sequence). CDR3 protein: CASRFEAYEQYF. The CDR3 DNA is TGTGCCAGCAGGTTCGAAGCGTACGAGCAGTACTTC.

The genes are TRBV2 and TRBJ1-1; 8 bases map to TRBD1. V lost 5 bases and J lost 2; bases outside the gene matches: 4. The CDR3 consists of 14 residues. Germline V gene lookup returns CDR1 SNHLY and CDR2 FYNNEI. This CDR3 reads CASSRGTGNTEAFF. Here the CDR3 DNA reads TGTGCCAGCAGTCGTGGGACAGGCAACACTGAAGCTTTCTTT.

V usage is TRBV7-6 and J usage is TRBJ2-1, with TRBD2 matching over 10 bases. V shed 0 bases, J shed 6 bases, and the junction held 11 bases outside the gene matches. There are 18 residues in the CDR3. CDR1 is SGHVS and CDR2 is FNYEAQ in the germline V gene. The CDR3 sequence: CASSLAPSGGFRLNEQFF. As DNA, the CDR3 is TGTGCCAGCAGCTTAGCCCCTAGCGGGGGATTTAGGCTCAATGAGCAGTTCTTC.

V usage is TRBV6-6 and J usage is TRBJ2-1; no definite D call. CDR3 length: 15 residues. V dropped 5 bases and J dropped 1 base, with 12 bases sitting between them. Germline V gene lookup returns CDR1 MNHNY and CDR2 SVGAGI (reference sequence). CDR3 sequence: CASSSQRPSYNEQFF. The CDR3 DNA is TGTGCCAGCAGTAGCCAAAGGCCTTCCTACAATGAGCAGTTCTTC.

The CDR3 DNA reads as TGTGCCAGTAGTATACCCGGAGGCGGGGGCAACGAGCAGTACTTC. This sequence encodes CASSIPGGGGNEQYF. This rearrangement joins TRBV19 to TRBJ2-7; D may be TRBD2 (7 bases). This CDR3 has 15 amino acids. Trimming took 2 bases from V and 5 from J, leaving 16 bases between them. In germline, CDR1 is LNHDA, CDR2 SQIVND (reference sequence).

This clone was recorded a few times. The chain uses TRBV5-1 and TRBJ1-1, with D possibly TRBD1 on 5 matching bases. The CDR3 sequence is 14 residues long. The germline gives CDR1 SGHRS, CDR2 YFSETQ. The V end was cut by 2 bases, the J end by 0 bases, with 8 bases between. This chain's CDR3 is CASSFEGLNTEAFF. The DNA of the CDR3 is TGCGCCAGCAGCTTTGAGGGGTTGAACACTGAAGCTTTCTTT. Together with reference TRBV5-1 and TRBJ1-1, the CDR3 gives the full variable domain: KAGVTQTPRYLIKTRGQQVTLSCSPISGHRSVSWYQQTPGQGLQFLFEYFSETQRNKGNFPGRFSGRQFSNSRSEMNVSTLELGDSALYLCASSFEGLNTEAFFGQGTRLTVV.

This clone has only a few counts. CDR3 protein: CASSRGGTGPQTEAFF. The CDR3 DNA is TGCGCCAGCAGCCGGGGAGGGACAGGACCACAAACTGAAGCTTTCTTT. The chain is built from TRBV4-1 and TRBJ1-1, with TRBD1 identical over 8 bases. This CDR3 comprises 16 residues. The germline V gene has CDR1 MGHRA and CDR2 YSYEKL. Trimming cost V 4 bases and J 5 bases; bases outside gene matches: 12.

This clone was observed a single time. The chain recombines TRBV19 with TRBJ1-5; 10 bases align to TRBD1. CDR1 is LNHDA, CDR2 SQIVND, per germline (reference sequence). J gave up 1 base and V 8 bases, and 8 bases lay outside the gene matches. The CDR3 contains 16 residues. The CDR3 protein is CASGVTGGASNQPQHF. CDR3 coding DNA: TGTGCCAGTGGGGTGACAGGGGGCGCAAGCAATCAGCCCCAGCATTTT. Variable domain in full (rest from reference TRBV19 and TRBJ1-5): DGGITQSPKYLFRKEGQNVTLSCEQNLNHDAMYWYRQDPGQGLRLIYYSQIVNDFQKGDIAEGYSVSREKKESFPLTVTSAQKNPTAFYLCASGVTGGASNQPQHFGDGTRLSIL.

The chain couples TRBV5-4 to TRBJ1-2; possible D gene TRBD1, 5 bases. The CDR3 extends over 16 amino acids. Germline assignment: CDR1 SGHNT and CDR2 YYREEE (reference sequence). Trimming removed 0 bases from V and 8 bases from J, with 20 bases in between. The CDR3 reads CASSLAGTKTGEGYTF. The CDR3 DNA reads TGTGCCAGCAGCTTGGCCGGGACCAAAACCGGAGAGGGCTACACCTTC.

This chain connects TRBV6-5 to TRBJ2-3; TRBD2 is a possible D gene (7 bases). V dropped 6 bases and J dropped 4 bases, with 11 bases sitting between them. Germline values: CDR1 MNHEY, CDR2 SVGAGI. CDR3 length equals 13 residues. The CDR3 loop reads CASRKGGADTQYF. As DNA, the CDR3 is TGTGCCAGCAGGAAAGGGGGGGCAGATACGCAGTATTTT.

The CDR3 sequence: CASSLGPEELFF. Here the CDR3 DNA reads TGTGCCAGCAGCTTAGGACCTGAAGAGCTGTTTTTT. The chain is built from TRBV7-9 and TRBJ1-4, with unresolved D. The V gene's germline CDR1 is SEHNR and CDR2 FQNEAQ (reference sequence). This CDR3 has 12 amino acids. The V and J ends lost 1 base and 14 bases respectively, with 11 bases between them. Full variable domain (remainder filled in from reference TRBV7-9 and TRBJ1-4): DTGVSQNPRHKITKRGQNVTFRCDPISEHNRLYWYRQTLGQGPEFLTYFQNEAQLEKSRLLSDRFSAERPKGSFSTLEIQRTEQGDSAMYLCASSLGPEELFFGSGTQLSVL.

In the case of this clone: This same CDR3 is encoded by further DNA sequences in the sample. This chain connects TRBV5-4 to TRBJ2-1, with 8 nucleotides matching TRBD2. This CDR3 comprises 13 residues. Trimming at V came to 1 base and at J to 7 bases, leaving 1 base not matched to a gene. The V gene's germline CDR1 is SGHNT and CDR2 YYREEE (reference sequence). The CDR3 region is CASSLTGGNEQFF. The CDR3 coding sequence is TGTGCCAGCAGCTTGACGGGGGGGAATGAGCAGTTCTTC.

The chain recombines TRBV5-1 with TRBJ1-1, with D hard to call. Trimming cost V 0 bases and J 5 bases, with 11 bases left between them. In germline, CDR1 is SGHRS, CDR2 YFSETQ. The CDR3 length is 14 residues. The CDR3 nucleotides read TGCGCCAGCAGCTTGGCCCGGGGAGGAACTGAAGCTTTCTTT. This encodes CASSLARGGTEAFF.

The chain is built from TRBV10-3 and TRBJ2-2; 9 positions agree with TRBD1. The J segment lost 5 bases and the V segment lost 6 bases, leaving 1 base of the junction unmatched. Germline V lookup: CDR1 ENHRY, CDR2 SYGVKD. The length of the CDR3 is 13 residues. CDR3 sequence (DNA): TGTGCCATCAGCGGACAGGGGACCGGGGAGCTGTTTTTT. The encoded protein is CAISGQGTGELFF.

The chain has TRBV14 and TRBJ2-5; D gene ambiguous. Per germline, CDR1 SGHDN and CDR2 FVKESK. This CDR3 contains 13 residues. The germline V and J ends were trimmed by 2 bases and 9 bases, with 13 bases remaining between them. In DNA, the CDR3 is TGTGCCAGCAGCCAAATGACCCAAGGACCCCAGTACTTC. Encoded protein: CASSQMTQGPQYF. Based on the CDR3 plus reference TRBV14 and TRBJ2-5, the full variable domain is EAGVTQFPSHSVIEKGQTVTLRCDPISGHDNLYWYRRVMGKEIKFLLHFVKESKQDESGMPNNRFLAERTGGTYSTLKVQPAELEDSGVYFCASSQMTQGPQYFGPGTRLLVL.

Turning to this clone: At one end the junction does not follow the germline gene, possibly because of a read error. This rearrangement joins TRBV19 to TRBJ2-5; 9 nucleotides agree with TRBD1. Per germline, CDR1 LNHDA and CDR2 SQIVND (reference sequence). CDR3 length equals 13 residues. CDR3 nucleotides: TGTGCTAGTAGCGCAGGGACAGGGAAGACCCAGTACTTC. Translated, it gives CASSAGTGKTQYF.

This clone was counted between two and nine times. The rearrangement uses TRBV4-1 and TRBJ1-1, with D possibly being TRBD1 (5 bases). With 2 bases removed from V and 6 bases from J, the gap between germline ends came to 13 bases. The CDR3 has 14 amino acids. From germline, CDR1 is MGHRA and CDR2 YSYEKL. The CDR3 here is CASSQMSGLAEAFF. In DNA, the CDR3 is TGCGCCAGCAGCCAAATGTCAGGGCTCGCTGAAGCTTTCTTT.

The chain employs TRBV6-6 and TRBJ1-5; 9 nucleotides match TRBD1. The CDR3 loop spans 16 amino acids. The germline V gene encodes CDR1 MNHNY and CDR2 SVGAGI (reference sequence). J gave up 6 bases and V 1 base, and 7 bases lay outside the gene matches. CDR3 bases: TGTGCCAGCAGTTACTGGGGGACAGGGCAAGGTCAGCCCCAGCATTTT. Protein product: CASSYWGTGQGQPQHF.

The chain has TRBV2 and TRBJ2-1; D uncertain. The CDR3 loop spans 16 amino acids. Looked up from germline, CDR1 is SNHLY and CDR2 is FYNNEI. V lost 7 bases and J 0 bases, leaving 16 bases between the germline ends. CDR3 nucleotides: TGTGCCAGCAAGCCCAACCTCCTAAGCTCCTACAATGAGCAGTTCTTC. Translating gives CASKPNLLSSYNEQFF.